This T cell receptor beta chain was retrieved from a study of blood T cell repertoires in COVID-19. Study in general: Samples representing acute and convalescent COVID-19 were sourced from the United States, Italy and Spain.

Concerning this clone: At one of its ends the junction is not consistent with the germline gene, which may arise from a read error.

The length of the CDR3 is 13 residues. CDR1 is SSHAT and CDR2 is FNYEAQ in the germline V gene (reference sequence). In terms of age and location, participants ranged from roughly 18 to 100 years and lived in about two dozen US areas. Participant-given clinical history determined each cohort assignment. TCRdb's copy holds only in-frame clones and misses some; the assay was immunoSEQ multiplex PCR. The table has 180,000 or so clones, more than 70% seen once. The V and J genes are TRBV7-7 and TRBJ2-3; no clear D. The origin of this receptor is a man in his forties who had recovered from COVID-19. Sequencing was done on a sample of PBMCs or T cells enriched from blood (not recorded which). The CDR3 bases are TGTGCTAGCAGCTTTCACAGAACAGATACGCAGTATTTT. Its translation: CASSFHRTDTQYF.